The clone carrying this T cell receptor (beta chain) was detected once. Antigen specificity is unknown. The sample's time point: week 11, during vaccination. It was 300 ug of mutant IDH1 20-mer peptide that made up each vaccine dose, given with topical imiquimod. These data are taken from a study of a mutant IDH1 vaccine in newly diagnosed glioma. As for the study in general: Patients began vaccination 4-6 weeks after radiotherapy alone, or with temozolomide cycles. Treated patients, roughly 62% male and around 38% female, averaged approximately 40 years of age.

The data were produced by immunoSEQ multiplex PCR, yet TCRdb's version contains in-frame clones alone and is incomplete. The sample lists 30,000 to 35,000 clones, 90% occurring once. This CDR3 has 16 amino acids. CDR1 and CDR2 from the germline V gene are MRHNA and SNTAGT. The trim removed 0 bases at V and 8 bases at J, leaving 9 bases unmatched. The sequence came from a man aged 18 to 30 with glioma. The sequences come from PBMCs, collected from a glioma patient whose treatment included an IDH1 peptide vaccine. The chain combines TRBV6-4 with TRBJ2-1; 8 nucleotides line up with TRBD1. The CDR3 nucleotides read TGTGCCAGCAGTGACTCTCCCGACAGGGGTTTCGATGAGCAGTTCTTC. Translated, it gives CASSDSPDRGFDEQFF.